The clone carrying this T cell receptor beta chain has more than one count but fewer than ten. Its antigen is currently unknown. This sample is part of a study of post-analysis software for immune sequencing data. Presence of unique molecular identifiers characterized the TCR beta cDNA libraries. MiXCR was run by TCRdb on the PCR reads, yielding one entry per CDR3 protein. Of hundreds of thousands of distinct CDR3 sequences listed, 25% to 30% are singletons. Study results and caveats: Patients carried a handful of TRBV segments more frequently than controls did, and TRBV5-6, TRBV5-1 and TRBV20-1 were among them.

V lost 2 bases and J lost 5, with 9 bases in between. The CDR3 consists of 13 residues. This TCR was recovered from a girl between 10 and 17 years old with multiple sclerosis. Input material: blood. The V call is TRBV12-3 or TRBV12-4, the J call TRBJ1-1, with D unclear. CDR3 region: CASSLRRLTEAFF. CDR3 nucleotide sequence: TGTGCCAGCAGTTTACGCCGGTTAACTGAAGCTTTCTTT.